Listed below are T cell receptor beta chains from one sample, sequenced in a study of cytomegalovirus exposure and HLA in healthy donors. Produced via immunoSEQ multiplex PCR; TCRdb's table is partial and in-frame only. The sample holds about 90,000 clones. The sample was PBMCs. These receptors were taken from a woman in her 30s in good health and CMV-seronegative. Each CDR3 is given with its conserved first and last residue. D genes are given only for firm matches.

>TRBV29-1|TRBJ2-3|TRBD2
CSVEDGSGGSQYF
TGCAGCGTTGAGGATGGGAGCGGGGGGTCGCAGTATTTT
>TRBV11-1|TRBJ1-5|TRBD1
CASSLGTGESQPQHF
TGTGCCAGCAGCTTAGGGACAGGGGAAAGTCAGCCCCAGCATTTT
>TRBV27|TRBJ2-1|TRBD2
CASSSPERGLRHEQFF
TGTGCCAGCAGTTCCCCTGAGCGGGGCCTTAGGCATGAGCAGTTCTTC
>TRBV2|TRBJ2-7|TRBD1
CASRWTGEDHEQYF
TGTGCCAGCAGATGGACAGGGGAGGACCACGAGCAGTACTTC
>TRBV7-2|TRBJ1-1|.
CASSLYAGRDTEAFF
TGTGCCAGCAGCTTATACGCGGGGCGCGACACTGAAGCTTTCTTT
>TRBV29-1|TRBJ1-1|.
CSVERRESTEAFF
TGCAGCGTTGAACGGAGGGAGAGCACTGAAGCTTTCTTT
>TRBV19|TRBJ2-5|.
CASSPGETQYF
TGTGCCAGTAGCCCAGGAGAGACCCAGTACTTC
>TRBV5-1|TRBJ2-7|TRBD2
CASSLGLAGVDEQYF
TGCGCCAGCAGCTTGGGACTAGCGGGAGTCGACGAGCAGTACTTC
>TRBV14|TRBJ2-3|.
CASSQEMAAMGTQYF
TGTGCCAGCAGCCAAGAAATGGCAGCGATGGGTACGCAGTATTTT
>TRBV27|TRBJ2-7|.
CASSFSQGAYEQYF
TGTGCCAGCAGTTTCTCACAAGGAGCCTACGAGCAGTACTTC
>TRBV7-6|TRBJ2-1|TRBD2
CASSFKREFGEQFF
TGTGCCAGCAGCTTTAAGCGGGAGTTTGGTGAGCAGTTCTTC
>TRBV9|TRBJ1-6|.
CASSPGDTQVHLHF
TGTGCCAGCAGCCCAGGTGACACGCAGGTCCACCTCCACTTT
>TRBV13|TRBJ2-2|TRBD2
CASFLGGREDTGELFF
TGTGCCAGCTTTCTCGGCGGGAGAGAGGACACCGGGGAGCTGTTTTTT
>TRBV27|TRBJ2-1|.
CASSLPQGEQFF
TGTGCCAGCAGTTTACCGCAGGGCGAGCAGTTCTTC
>TRBV28|TRBJ2-1|.
CASPPRHDEQFF
TGTGCCAGTCCCCCCCGACATGATGAGCAGTTCTTC
>TRBV21-1|TRBJ2-3|.
CASGRQCTDTQYF
TGTGCCAGCGGACGACAGTGCACAGATACGCAGTATTTT
>TRBV10-3|TRBJ2-6|.
CANPDRTLSGANVLTF
TGTGCCAACCCAGACAGGACCCTCTCTGGGGCCAACGTCCTGACTTTC
>TRBV4-1|TRBJ1-2|.
CASSQVQLGDTFNYGYTF
TGCGCCAGCAGCCAAGTACAATTGGGGGACACATTCAACTATGGCTACACCTTC
>TRBV5-1|TRBJ1-6|.
CASSLPDIQSPLHF
TGCGCCAGCAGCTTGCCGGACATCCAATCACCCCTCCACTTT
>TRBV2|TRBJ1-5|TRBD1
CASSLDREWQPQHF
TGTGCCAGCAGTCTAGACAGGGAATGGCAGCCCCAGCATTTT
>TRBV28|TRBJ2-1|TRBD2
CASTQGLGGNEQFF
TGTGCCAGCACCCAGGGACTAGGGGGGAATGAGCAGTTCTTC
>TRBV6-6|TRBJ2-5|TRBD1
CASRISTGVGTQYF
TGTGCCAGCAGGATATCTACAGGGGTGGGGACCCAGTACTTC
>TRBV5-4|TRBJ2-1|.
CASIPPGGDEQFF
TGTGCCAGCATCCCCCCGGGGGGCGATGAGCAGTTCTTC
>TRBV28|TRBJ2-1|TRBD2
CASSSFRKLAGSYNEQFF
TGTGCCAGCAGTTCCTTCCGGAAGCTAGCGGGTTCCTACAATGAGCAGTTCTTC
>TRBV4-2|TRBJ2-3|TRBD2
CASSPTRWEGRTDTQYF
TGTGCCAGCAGCCCGACAAGATGGGAGGGACGCACAGATACGCAGTATTTT
>TRBV11-1|TRBJ1-1|.
CASSLAETAAFF
TGTGCCAGCAGCTTAGCAGAGACAGCGGCTTTCTTT
>TRBV5-1|TRBJ1-2|TRBD1
CASSDPGQGYGYTF
TGCGCCAGCAGCGATCCGGGACAGGGCTATGGCTACACCTTC
>TRBV19|TRBJ1-5|.
CASSIWRGGHNQPQHF
TGTGCCAGTAGTATTTGGAGAGGAGGGCACAATCAGCCCCAGCATTTT
>TRBV5-4|TRBJ2-3|.
CASSTTWAGQSTDTQYF
TGTGCCAGCAGCACAACCTGGGCTGGACAGAGCACAGATACGCAGTATTTT
>TRBV11-2|TRBJ2-7|.
CASSSQGYEQYF
TGTGCCAGCAGCTCTCAGGGCTACGAGCAGTACTTC
>TRBV4-1|TRBJ1-2|.
CASSQVPGDGYTF
TGCGCCAGCAGCCAAGTACCAGGGGACGGCTACACCTTC
>TRBV19|TRBJ2-2|TRBD2
CASSPGLATQTGELFF
TGTGCCAGTAGTCCGGGACTAGCGACCCAAACCGGGGAGCTGTTTTTT
>TRBV5-8|TRBJ1-4|.
CASSSGLPTNEKLFF
TGTGCCAGCAGCTCCGGACTGCCAACTAATGAAAAACTGTTTTTT
>TRBV18|TRBJ1-6|TRBD1
CASSRQGENSPLHF
TGTGCCAGCTCACGACAGGGGGAAAATTCACCCCTCCACTTT
>TRBV19|TRBJ2-1|TRBD2
CASSIAGGPHNEQFF
TGTGCCAGTAGTATAGCGGGGGGGCCCCACAATGAGCAGTTCTTC
>TRBV5-1|TRBJ2-2|.
CASSLGQLNTGELFF
TGCGCCAGCAGCTTGGGACAGTTGAACACCGGGGAGCTGTTTTTT
>TRBV29-1|TRBJ1-1|.
CSVARERWTEAFF
TGCAGCGTTGCGAGGGAACGGTGGACTGAAGCTTTCTTT
>TRBV11-2|TRBJ1-1|.
CASSSITTANTEAFF
TGTGCCAGCAGCTCCATCACCACAGCGAACACTGAAGCTTTCTTT
>TRBV7-3|TRBJ2-1|.
CASSLAGAPGEQFF
TGTGCCAGCAGCTTAGCAGGGGCGCCGGGAGAGCAGTTCTTC
>TRBV6-1|TRBJ1-3|.
CASSPHSRSGNTIYF
TGTGCCAGCAGCCCACATTCCCGCTCTGGAAACACCATATATTTT
>TRBV5-1|TRBJ1-4|TRBD1
CASSMGQGVANEKLFF
TGCGCCAGCAGCATGGGACAGGGAGTAGCTAATGAAAAACTGTTTTTT
>TRBV6-1|TRBJ1-4|TRBD1
CASSEGGTVDEKLFF
TGTGCCAGCAGTGAAGGTGGGACAGTAGATGAAAAACTGTTTTTT
>TRBV11-2|TRBJ1-2|.
CASSLDPGQGTHYGYTF
TGTGCCAGCAGCTTAGACCCGGGGCAGGGGACCCACTATGGCTACACCTTC
>TRBV6-1|TRBJ2-7|TRBD1
CASSDPGQGSYEQYF
TGTGCCAGCAGTGATCCGGGACAGGGGTCCTACGAGCAGTACTTC
>TRBV11-2|TRBJ2-7|.
CASSLGTGILYEQYF
TGTGCCAGCAGCTTAGGTACAGGGATTCTTTACGAGCAGTACTTC
>TRBV4-1|TRBJ1-3|.
CASSQDLGGAGNTIYF
TGCGCCAGCAGCCAAGATTTAGGGGGGGCTGGAAACACCATATATTTT
>TRBV7-9|TRBJ1-6|.
CASSLAQGLGSPLHF
TGTGCCAGCAGCTTAGCGCAGGGTTTGGGATCACCCCTCCACTTT
>TRBV7-6|TRBJ2-7|TRBD1
CASSPGTGVAEERYF
TGTGCCAGCAGCCCAGGGACAGGGGTTGCGGAAGAGCGGTACTTC
>TRBV19|TRBJ1-1|TRBD1
CASAHRGRNTEAFF
TGTGCCAGTGCGCACAGGGGGCGGAACACTGAAGCTTTCTTT
>TRBV6-1|TRBJ2-7|.
CASSQTRVSEQYF
TGTGCCAGCAGCCAGACTAGAGTTAGCGAGCAGTACTTC
>TRBV19|TRBJ1-1|.
CASSTPGERTEAFF
TGTGCCAGTAGCACACCAGGGGAGCGCACTGAAGCTTTCTTT
>TRBV6-1|TRBJ1-5|TRBD1
CASADRESQPQHF
TGTGCCAGCGCTGACAGGGAGAGTCAGCCCCAGCATTTT
>TRBV7-3|TRBJ2-3|.
CASSFRGLLTDTQYF
TGTGCCAGCAGCTTTAGAGGACTACTCACAGATACGCAGTATTTT
>TRBV2|TRBJ2-1|TRBD2
CASSSGSGSNEQFF
TGTGCCAGCAGTTCGGGTAGCGGGAGTAATGAGCAGTTCTTC